One T cell receptor beta chain is described in this entry. Its antigen remains unknown. V gave up 6 bases and J gave up 0 bases, with 7 bases separating them. The germline gives CDR1 SGHRS, CDR2 YFSETQ. The CDR3 sequence is 12 residues long. This entry comes from a study of shared clonotypes between healthy human individuals. For the study at large: Per donor, CD8 memory used one plate, CD8 naive used two, CD4 memory used three and CD4 naive used three. Study-level points and caveats: For naive CD4 cells, 5% to 6.5% of clonotypes were shared across a handful of donors.

Donors were Caucasian adults residing in Nashville, Tennessee, USA. Per the original data handling: ImmunoSEQ supplied junction-only sequences lacking quality scores, so filtering was different. Assay: immunoSEQ multiplex PCR; the TCRdb copy retains only in-frame clones and omits some. D and trimming were read from the DNA, whereas the V and J calls and clone size are those reported in that table. The sample gives 2 million to 2.5 million clones, around 95% of which show up once; around 0.13% is in the top ten. The chain employs TRBV5-1 and TRBJ2-7; D is ambiguous. The clonotype originates from a man younger than 30 in good health. The sequenced sample was naive CD4+ T cells sorted from blood. Subset in this sample: CD45RA+ positively selected. The CDR3 sequence: CASTLNSYEQYF. DNA of the CDR3: TGCGCCAGCACCCTGAACTCCTACGAGCAGTACTTC.